One sample yielded the 20 T cell receptor beta chains listed below, sequenced in a study of T cell changes during pregnancy in multiple sclerosis. Produced via immunoSEQ multiplex PCR; TCRdb's table is partial and in-frame only. The profile shows approximately 11,000 clones, approximately 88% of them singletons. The sample was CD8+ T cells from peripheral blood mononuclear cells, taken after pregnancy. All receptors come from a female donor in good health, enrolled as a control in a pregnancy study.

This clone was counted a single time. The V and J genes are TRBV28 and TRBJ2-5, with D hard to call. The length of the CDR3 is 11 residues. Trimming stripped 7 bases from V and 5 bases from J, with 8 bases between. Germline V lookup: CDR1 MDHEN, CDR2 SYDVKM. CDR3: CASNNQETQYF. The CDR3 DNA follows: TGTGCCAGCAACAATCAGGAGACCCAGTACTTC.

This chain joins TRBV27 and TRBJ1-2; D not certain. Germline V gene data show CDR1 as MNHEY and CDR2 as SMNVEV (reference sequence). The germline V and J ends were trimmed by 0 bases and 8 bases, with 13 bases remaining between them. The CDR3 is 14 amino acids. The CDR3 reads CASSLSISAGGYTF. Here the CDR3 DNA reads TGTGCCAGCAGTTTATCCATCAGCGCGGGGGGCTACACCTTC.

This chain connects TRBV7-9 to TRBJ1-2; D possibly corresponds to TRBD1 (6 bases). This CDR3 spans 15 amino acids. The V end was cut by 7 bases, the J end by 5 bases, with 20 bases between. The germline V gene encodes CDR1 SEHNR and CDR2 FQNEAQ (reference sequence). CDR3 amino acids: CASMYLGGTFYGYTF. The DNA of the CDR3 is TGTGCCAGCATGTATTTAGGGGGTACTTTTTATGGCTACACCTTC.

CDR3 protein: CASSPGTGADEQYF. The CDR3 nucleotides are TGTGCCAGCAGCCCCGGGACAGGGGCAGACGAGCAGTACTTC. The gene calls are TRBV6-5 and TRBJ2-7; 10 nucleotides agree with TRBD1. Per the germline V gene, CDR1 is MNHEY and CDR2 is SVGAGI. The V gene end was trimmed by 6 bases and the J gene end by 5 bases; junction bases not matched to a gene: 7. CDR3 length equals 14 residues.

V usage is TRBV7-6 and J usage is TRBJ2-2; a possible D gene is TRBD2 (5 bases). Germline lookup yields CDR1 SGHVS and CDR2 FNYEAQ. The CDR3 length is 14 residues. Trimming took 5 bases from V and 1 from J, leaving 8 bases between them. The CDR3 protein is CASSLEGNTGELFF. In DNA, the CDR3 is TGTGCCAGCAGCCTCGAGGGGAACACCGGGGAGCTGTTTTTT.

This clone was seen a few times. The chain has TRBV13 and TRBJ2-1, with D maybe TRBD2 (6 bases). V was pared by 2 bases and J by 7 bases, with 27 bases between. The CDR3 extends over 19 amino acids. Per the germline V gene, CDR1 is PRHDT and CDR2 is FYEKMQ (reference sequence). The CDR3 region is CASSLWPGHGGEVRNEQFF. The CDR3 nucleotides are TGTGCCAGCAGCTTATGGCCCGGTCACGGGGGAGAAGTTAGGAATGAGCAGTTCTTC. Full variable domain (outside the CDR3, taken from reference TRBV13 and TRBJ2-1): AAGVIQSPRHLIKEKRETATLKCYPIPRHDTVYWYQQGPGQDPQFLISFYEKMQSDKGSIPDRFSAQQFSDYHSELNMSSLELGDSALYFCASSLWPGHGGEVRNEQFFGPGTRLTVL.

V is TRBV7-3 and J is TRBJ2-2; a possible D gene is TRBD1 (5 bases). Germline-derived CDR1 and CDR2 are SGHTA and FQGTGA. The V end was cut by 5 bases, the J end by 1 base, with 8 bases between. The CDR3 length is 14 residues. The CDR3 loop reads CASSLGQNTGELFF. The DNA for the CDR3 is TGTGCCAGCAGCCTTGGACAGAACACCGGGGAGCTGTTTTTT.

The V call is TRBV11-2, the J call TRBJ2-1; TRBD1 aligns across 7 bases. This CDR3 has 15 residues. With 2 bases clipped from V and 5 bases from J, the junction kept 6 bases outside the gene matches. Germline CDR1 SGHAT, CDR2 FQNNGV. CDR3 region: CASSLMGQPNNEQFF. CDR3 bases: TGTGCCAGCAGCTTAATGGGACAGCCAAACAATGAGCAGTTCTTC.

The chain has TRBV20-1 and TRBJ2-3; D gene uncertain. The CDR3 runs 11 residues. The V end was cut by 4 bases, the J end by 5 bases, with 7 bases between. Germline CDR1 and CDR2: DFQATT and SNEGSKA (reference sequence). DNA of the CDR3: TGCAGTGCTACCTACAGAGATACGCAGTATTTT. It encodes CSATYRDTQYF.

J is TRBJ2-3 and V is TRBV11-3; D might be TRBD2 (6 bases). The germline V and J ends were trimmed by 1 base and 2 bases, with 13 bases remaining between them. Germline CDR1 reads SGHNT; CDR2 reads YENEEA. This CDR3 has 16 amino acids. The CDR3 nucleotides are TGTGCCAGCAGCTTAGGGCTAGCGAGGGACACAGATACGCAGTATTTT. Its protein is CASSLGLARDTDTQYF.

There are a few counts of this clone. The genes are TRBV4-1 and TRBJ1-2; the D gene is possibly TRBD1 (6 bases). The CDR3 is made up of 19 amino acids. The V end lost 3 bases, the J end lost 0 bases, and 23 bases lay between the germline ends. CDR1 and CDR2 (germline): MGHRA, YSYEKL. The CDR3 loop reads CASSQLQGSDIRANYGYTF. CDR3 bases: TGCGCCAGCAGCCAGCTCCAGGGGAGTGACATTAGAGCTAACTATGGCTACACCTTC.

The chain has TRBV4-1 and TRBJ1-3; TRBD1 matches 9 bases. The CDR3 covers 16 residues. Looked up from germline, CDR1 is MGHRA and CDR2 is YSYEKL. With V trimmed by 3 bases and J by 7 bases, 10 bases remained unmatched. CDR3 sequence (DNA): TGCGCCAGCAGCCAGGTACAGGGGGCTTTCGTGAACACCATATATTTT. Translation gives CASSQVQGAFVNTIYF.

The chain joins TRBV7-9 to TRBJ2-3; no definite D call. The CDR3 sequence is 15 residues long. The ends were cut back, 5 bases at V and 2 bases at J, with 14 bases in the middle. CDR1 is SEHNR, CDR2 FQNEAQ, per germline (reference sequence). CDR3 in DNA: TGTGCCAGCAGCCCACCTATTGGGCCCACAGATACGCAGTATTTT. This gives the protein CASSPPIGPTDTQYF.

A single count supports this clone. The chain employs TRBV7-6 and TRBJ2-5; TRBD2 aligns across 9 bases. The CDR3 has 15 amino acids. Germline CDR1 and CDR2: SGHVS and FNYEAQ. V was pared by 5 bases and J by 4 bases, with 8 bases of the junction left unmatched. CDR3 DNA: TGTGCCAGCAGCGCGGGACTAGCATTGGGAGAGACCCAGTACTTC. As protein: CASSAGLALGETQYF.

The chain carries TRBV6-4 and TRBJ1-5, with D perhaps TRBD1 (6 bases). V was cut by 3 bases and J by 3 bases, with 6 bases left in between. This CDR3 contains 13 residues. Germline CDR1 and CDR2: MRHNA and SNTAGT. The chain's CDR3 is CASSEGANQPQHF. CDR3 nucleotide sequence: TGTGCCAGCAGTGAGGGGGCCAATCAGCCCCAGCATTTT.

The chain is built from TRBV28 and TRBJ1-4, with D possibly being TRBD1 (6 bases). The CDR3 length is 13 residues. V dropped 4 bases and J dropped 3 bases, with 6 bases sitting between them. Per germline, CDR1 MDHEN and CDR2 SYDVKM. CDR3 protein: CASSSGANEKLFF. The CDR3 region has the DNA TGTGCCAGCAGTTCAGGGGCTAATGAAAAACTGTTTTTT.

The rearrangement joins TRBV7-9 to TRBJ2-2, with 9 bases lining up with TRBD1. Germline-derived CDR1 and CDR2 are SEHNR and FQNEAQ (reference sequence). The CDR3 length is 15 residues. Trimming cost V 5 bases and J 6 bases; bases outside gene matches: 7. The CDR3 DNA reads as TGTGCCAGCAGCCCCGGGACAGGGTTCCCCGGGGAGCTGTTTTTT. Translation: CASSPGTGFPGELFF.

The chain has TRBV4-2 and TRBJ2-5; maybe TRBD2 (6 bases). This CDR3 contains 16 residues. V shed 0 bases and J shed 3 bases, with 14 bases lying between them. The germline CDR1 and CDR2 sequences are LGHNA and YNFKEQ. The CDR3 spells CASSQDQGSGEETQYF. CDR3 in DNA: TGTGCCAGCAGCCAAGACCAAGGTAGCGGAGAAGAGACCCAGTACTTC.

V and J are TRBV30 and TRBJ2-7; 8 bases fit TRBD1. Germline V CDR1 and CDR2: GTSNPN, SVGIG (reference sequence). This CDR3 spans 14 amino acids. J lost 7 bases, V lost 4 bases, and 12 bases had no gene match. CDR3 loop: CAWTHSRTGQEQYF. The CDR3 bases are TGTGCCTGGACCCATTCCAGGACAGGGCAAGAGCAGTACTTC.

The chain recombines TRBV11-1 with TRBJ2-7; maybe TRBD2 (6 bases). This CDR3 is built from 14 residues. Per germline, CDR1 SGHAT and CDR2 FQDESV (reference sequence). Trimming removed 8 bases at V and 3 bases at J, with 17 bases between. DNA for the CDR3: TGTGCCAGCCGCCCGGAGGGGTTTAGCTACGAGCAGTACTTC. Encoded protein: CASRPEGFSYEQYF. The full variable domain, rest sourced from reference TRBV11-1 and TRBJ2-7, is EAEVAQSPRYKITEKSQAVAFWCDPISGHATLYWYRQILGQGPELLVQFQDESVVDDSQLPKDRFSAERLKGVDSTLKIQPAELGDSAMYLCASRPEGFSYEQYFGPGTRLTVT.